A selection of T cell receptor beta chains follows, all from one sample in a study of blood T cells in healthy people across ages. One entry per CDR3 protein results from TCRdb running MiXCR on the 5' RACE reads. The sample carries about 1.8 million distinct CDR3 sequences, approximately 50% recorded once. Input material: blood. Every receptor here comes from a woman between 40 and 50 years old in good health. CDR3s include the opening cysteine and the closing phenylalanine or tryptophan. Each record gives: J gene, clone size, V gene, D gene, CDR3 DNA, CDR3 protein. D genes are given only for firm matches. Clone sizes are given selectively: once, few, many, or a class where the clone is expanded.

J: TRBJ2-5
size: .
V: TRBV5-1
D: .
DNA: TGCGCCAGCAGCTTGGCTTCCACCGGGACAAAAGAGCAGTACTTC
CDR3: CASSLASTGTKEQYF

J: TRBJ2-7
size: few
V: TRBV15
D: .
DNA: TGTGCCACCGGGAGGGGGTATCCCTACGAGCAGTACTTC
CDR3: CATGRGYPYEQYF

J: TRBJ2-1
size: few
V: TRBV29-1
D: .
DNA: TGCAGCGGGGGGTCCAGCTCCTACAATGAGCAGTTCTTC
CDR3: CSGGSSSYNEQFF

J: TRBJ1-6
size: .
V: TRBV10-3
D: .
DNA: TGTGCCATCAGGAAGGATAATTCACCCCTCCACTTT
CDR3: CAIRKDNSPLHF

J: TRBJ2-1
size: .
V: TRBV14
D: .
DNA: TGTGCCAGCAGCCAAGATCTCGGCTACGAGCAGTTCTTC
CDR3: CASSQDLGYEQFF

J: TRBJ1-2
size: .
V: TRBV20-1
D: .
DNA: TGCAGTGCGGGAGGGGGGGGCAGGAATGGCTACACCTTC
CDR3: CSAGGGGRNGYTF

J: TRBJ1-6
size: .
V: TRBV20-1
D: .
DNA: TGCAGTGCTAGAGATCTTTATGGGAGCTCCTATAATTCACCCCTCCACTTT
CDR3: CSARDLYGSSYNSPLHF

J: TRBJ2-5
size: .
V: TRBV5-1
D: TRBD1
DNA: TGCGCCAGCAGCGTGAGACAGGGCGGCGGTGAGCAGTACTTC
CDR3: CASSVRQGGGEQYF

J: TRBJ1-2
size: once
V: TRBV4-2
D: .
DNA: TGTGCCAGCAACTCAGGACGGGATGCGAATAACTATGGCTACACCTTC
CDR3: CASNSGRDANNYGYTF

J: TRBJ2-4
size: .
V: TRBV28
D: TRBD1
DNA: TGTGCCAGCAGCCCGGGGACAGGGAGAGCCAAAAACATTCAGTACTTC
CDR3: CASSPGTGRAKNIQYF

J: TRBJ1-1
size: .
V: TRBV7-9
D: TRBD1
DNA: TGTGCCAGCAGCTTACGTAGGGACAGGGGACCTGACACTGAAGCTTTCTTT
CDR3: CASSLRRDRGPDTEAFF

J: TRBJ2-3
size: .
V: TRBV7-6
D: .
DNA: TGTGCCAGCAGCTTACCGCAGAACACAGATACGCAGTATTTT
CDR3: CASSLPQNTDTQYF

J: TRBJ2-3
size: .
V: TRBV28
D: TRBD1
DNA: TGTGCCAGCAGCAAAACAGGGGGCGGAGTAGGAACAGATACGCAGTATTTT
CDR3: CASSKTGGGVGTDTQYF

J: TRBJ1-2
size: .
V: TRBV27
D: TRBD1
DNA: TGTGCCAGCAGTTCCCTCCCGGGACAGGGCTATGGCTACACCTTC
CDR3: CASSSLPGQGYGYTF

J: TRBJ2-3
size: few
V: TRBV9
D: .
DNA: TGTGCCAGCAGCGTAGACGGGGTTCCCTCAGATACGCAGTATTTT
CDR3: CASSVDGVPSDTQYF

J: TRBJ1-2
size: few
V: TRBV20-1
D: .
DNA: TGCAGTGCTAGAGCATTAGTTGACAGCTATGGCTACACCTTC
CDR3: CSARALVDSYGYTF

J: TRBJ2-1
size: .
V: TRBV15
D: .
DNA: TGTGCCACCAGCAGAATTACACAAAACTCCTACAATGAGCAGTTCTTC
CDR3: CATSRITQNSYNEQFF

J: TRBJ2-5
size: .
V: TRBV28
D: .
DNA: TGTGCCAGCAGTCCGGGACACGAGTACCAAGAGACCCAGTACTTC
CDR3: CASSPGHEYQETQYF